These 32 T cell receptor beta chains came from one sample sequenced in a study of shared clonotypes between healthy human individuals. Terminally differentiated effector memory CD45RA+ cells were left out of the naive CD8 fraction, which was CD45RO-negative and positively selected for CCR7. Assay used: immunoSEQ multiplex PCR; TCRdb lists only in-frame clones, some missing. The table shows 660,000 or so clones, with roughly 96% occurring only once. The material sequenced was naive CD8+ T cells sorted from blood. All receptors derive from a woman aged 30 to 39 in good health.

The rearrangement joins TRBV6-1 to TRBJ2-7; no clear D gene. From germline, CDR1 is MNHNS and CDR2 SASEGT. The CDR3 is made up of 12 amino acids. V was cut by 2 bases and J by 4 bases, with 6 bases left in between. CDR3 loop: CASSERLYEQYF. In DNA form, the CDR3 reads TGTGCCAGCAGTGAAAGGCTTTACGAGCAGTACTTC.

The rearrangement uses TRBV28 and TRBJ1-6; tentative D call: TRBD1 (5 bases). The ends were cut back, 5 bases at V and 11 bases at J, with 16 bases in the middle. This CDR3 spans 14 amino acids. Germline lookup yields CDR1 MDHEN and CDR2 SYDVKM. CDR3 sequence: CASSALWGGAPLHF. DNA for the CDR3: TGTGCCAGCAGTGCTCTGTGGGGGGGGGCACCCCTCCACTTT. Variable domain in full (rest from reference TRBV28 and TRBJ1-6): DVKVTQSSRYLVKRTGEKVFLECVQDMDHENMFWYRQDPGLGLRLIYFSYDVKMKEKGDIPEGYSVSREKKERFSLILESASTNQTSMYLCASSALWGGAPLHFGNGTRLTVT.

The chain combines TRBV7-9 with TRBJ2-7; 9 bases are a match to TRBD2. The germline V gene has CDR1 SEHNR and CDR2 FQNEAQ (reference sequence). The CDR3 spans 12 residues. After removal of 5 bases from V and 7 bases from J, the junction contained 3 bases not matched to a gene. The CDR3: CASSPAGGEQYF. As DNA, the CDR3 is TGTGCCAGCAGCCCAGCGGGGGGAGAGCAGTACTTC.

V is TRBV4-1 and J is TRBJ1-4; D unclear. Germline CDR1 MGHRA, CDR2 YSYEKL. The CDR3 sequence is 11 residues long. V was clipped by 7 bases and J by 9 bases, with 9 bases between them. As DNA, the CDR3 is TGCGCCAGCACAGGTTCGAAAAAACTGTTTTTT. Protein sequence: CASTGSKKLFF.

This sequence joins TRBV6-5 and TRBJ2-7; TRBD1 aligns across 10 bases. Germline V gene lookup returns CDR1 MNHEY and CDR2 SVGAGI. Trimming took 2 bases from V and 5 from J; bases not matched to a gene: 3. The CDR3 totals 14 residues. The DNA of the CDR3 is TGTGCCAGCAGTTACCGGGACAGGGGCAACGAGCAGTACTTC. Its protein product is CASSYRDRGNEQYF.

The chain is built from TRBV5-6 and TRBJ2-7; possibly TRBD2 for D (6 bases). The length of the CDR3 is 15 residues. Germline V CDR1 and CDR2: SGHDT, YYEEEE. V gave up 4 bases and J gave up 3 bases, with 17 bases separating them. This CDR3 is CASSPQSSGHYEQYF. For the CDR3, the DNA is TGTGCCAGCAGCCCGCAGAGTAGCGGACACTACGAGCAGTACTTC. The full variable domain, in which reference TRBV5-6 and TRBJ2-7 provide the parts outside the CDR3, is DAGVTQSPTHLIKTRGQQVTLRCSPKSGHDTVSWYQQALGQGPQFIFQYYEEEERQRGNFPDRFSGHQFPNYSSELNVNALLLGDSALYLCASSPQSSGHYEQYFGPGTRLTVT.

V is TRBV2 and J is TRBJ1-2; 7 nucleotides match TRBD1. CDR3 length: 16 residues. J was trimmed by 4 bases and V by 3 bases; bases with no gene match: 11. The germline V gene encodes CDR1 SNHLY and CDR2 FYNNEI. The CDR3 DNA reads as TGTGCCAGCAGTGATCCCCTTCGACAGGGCGGCTATGGCTACACCTTC. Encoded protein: CASSDPLRQGGYGYTF.

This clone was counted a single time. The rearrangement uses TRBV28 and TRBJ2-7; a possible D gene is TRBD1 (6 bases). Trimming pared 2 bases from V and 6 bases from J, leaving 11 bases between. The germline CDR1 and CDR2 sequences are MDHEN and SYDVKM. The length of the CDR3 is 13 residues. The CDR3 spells CASSLLPGVEQYF. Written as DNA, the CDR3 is TGTGCCAGCAGTTTACTCCCAGGGGTCGAGCAGTACTTC.

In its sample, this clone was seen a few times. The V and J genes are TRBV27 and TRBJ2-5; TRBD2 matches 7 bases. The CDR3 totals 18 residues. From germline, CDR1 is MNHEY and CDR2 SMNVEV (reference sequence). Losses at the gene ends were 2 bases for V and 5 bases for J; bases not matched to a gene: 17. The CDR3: CASSLTPLPGRREETQYF. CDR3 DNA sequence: TGTGCCAGCAGTTTAACCCCGTTACCGGGACGGCGGGAGGAGACCCAGTACTTC.

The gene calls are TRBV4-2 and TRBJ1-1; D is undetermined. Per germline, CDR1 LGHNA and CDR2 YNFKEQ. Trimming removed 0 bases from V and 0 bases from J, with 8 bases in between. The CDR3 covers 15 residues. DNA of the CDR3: TGTGCCAGCAGCCAAGAGGAGGTCCTGAACACTGAAGCTTTCTTT. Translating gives CASSQEEVLNTEAFF.

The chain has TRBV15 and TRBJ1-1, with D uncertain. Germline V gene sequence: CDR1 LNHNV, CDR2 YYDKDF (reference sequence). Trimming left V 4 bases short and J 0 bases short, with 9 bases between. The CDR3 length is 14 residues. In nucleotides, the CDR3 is TGTGCCACCAGCAAACTCAAGATGAACACTGAAGCTTTCTTT. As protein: CATSKLKMNTEAFF.

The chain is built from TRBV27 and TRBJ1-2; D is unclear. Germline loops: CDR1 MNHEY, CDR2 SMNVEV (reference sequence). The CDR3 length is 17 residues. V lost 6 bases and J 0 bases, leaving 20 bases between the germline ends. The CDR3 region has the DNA TGTGCCAGCAGACCGGCCCTCCGACTCTATACTAACTATGGCTACACCTTC. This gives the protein CASRPALRLYTNYGYTF.

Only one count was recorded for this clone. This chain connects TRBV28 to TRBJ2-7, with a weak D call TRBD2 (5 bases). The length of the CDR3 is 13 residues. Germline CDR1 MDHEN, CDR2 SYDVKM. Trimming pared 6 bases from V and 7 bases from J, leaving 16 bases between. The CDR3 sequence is CASSLSESREQYF. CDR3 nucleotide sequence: TGTGCCAGCAGCCTTAGCGAGAGTAGGGAGCAGTACTTC.

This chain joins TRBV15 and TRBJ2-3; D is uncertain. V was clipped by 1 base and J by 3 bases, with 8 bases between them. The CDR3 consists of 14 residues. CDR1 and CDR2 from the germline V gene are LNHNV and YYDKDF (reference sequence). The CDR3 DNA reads TGTGCCACCAGCAGAGGGAGTAATACAGATACGCAGTATTTT. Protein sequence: CATSRGSNTDTQYF.

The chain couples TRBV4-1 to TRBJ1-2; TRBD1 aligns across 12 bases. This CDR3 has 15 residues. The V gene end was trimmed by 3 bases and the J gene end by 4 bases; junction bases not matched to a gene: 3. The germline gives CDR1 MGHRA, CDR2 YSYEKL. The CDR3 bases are TGCGCCAGCAGCCAGGGGACAGGGGGCGGCTATGGCTACACCTTC. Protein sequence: CASSQGTGGGYGYTF.

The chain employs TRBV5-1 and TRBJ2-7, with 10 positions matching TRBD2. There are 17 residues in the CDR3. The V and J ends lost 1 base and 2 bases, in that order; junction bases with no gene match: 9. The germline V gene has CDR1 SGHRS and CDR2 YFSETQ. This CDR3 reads CASSLFLAGAPTYEQYF. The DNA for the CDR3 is TGCGCCAGCAGCTTGTTCCTAGCGGGAGCGCCTACCTACGAGCAGTACTTC.

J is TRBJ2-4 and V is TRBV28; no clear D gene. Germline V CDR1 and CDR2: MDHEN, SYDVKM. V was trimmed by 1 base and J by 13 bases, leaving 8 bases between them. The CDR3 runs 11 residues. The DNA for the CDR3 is TGTGCCAGCAGTTTATCGGCAGAGCAGTACTTC. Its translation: CASSLSAEQYF.

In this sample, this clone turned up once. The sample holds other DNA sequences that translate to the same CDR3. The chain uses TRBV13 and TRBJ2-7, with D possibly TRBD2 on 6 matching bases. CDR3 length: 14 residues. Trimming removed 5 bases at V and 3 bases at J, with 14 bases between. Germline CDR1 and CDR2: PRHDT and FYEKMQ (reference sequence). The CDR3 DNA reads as TGTGCCAGCAGCCCGGGAGCTGGGGGCTACGAGCAGTACTTC. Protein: CASSPGAGGYEQYF.

CDR3 nucleotides: TGCGCCAGCATTAGTCAGACAGGTGTGAATGAGCAGTTCTTC. Protein product: CASISQTGVNEQFF. V and J are TRBV10-2 and TRBJ2-1; D is possibly TRBD1 (6 bases). V was trimmed by 7 bases and J by 7 bases, leaving 17 bases between them. This CDR3 is 14 amino acids long. The germline V gene encodes CDR1 WSHSY and CDR2 SAAADI.

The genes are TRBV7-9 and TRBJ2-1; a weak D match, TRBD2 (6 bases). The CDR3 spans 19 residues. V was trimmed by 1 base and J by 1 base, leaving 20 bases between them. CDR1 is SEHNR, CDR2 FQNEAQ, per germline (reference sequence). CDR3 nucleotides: TGTGCCAGCAGCTTAGTAGTTAGCGGAATCGTAGATTCCTACAATGAGCAGTTCTTC. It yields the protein CASSLVVSGIVDSYNEQFF.

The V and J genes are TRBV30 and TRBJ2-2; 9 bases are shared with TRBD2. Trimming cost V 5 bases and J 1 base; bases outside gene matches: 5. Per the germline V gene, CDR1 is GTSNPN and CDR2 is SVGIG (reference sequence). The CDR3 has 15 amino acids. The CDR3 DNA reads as TGTGCCTGGGTGACTAGCGGAGTGAACACCGGGGAGCTGTTTTTT. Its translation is CAWVTSGVNTGELFF.

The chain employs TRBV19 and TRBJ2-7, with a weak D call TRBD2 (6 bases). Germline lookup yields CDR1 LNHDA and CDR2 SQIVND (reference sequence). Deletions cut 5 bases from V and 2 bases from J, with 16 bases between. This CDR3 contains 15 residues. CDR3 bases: TGTGCCAGTAGTCCGGGACTCACAAAGACCTACGAGCAGTACTTC. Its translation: CASSPGLTKTYEQYF. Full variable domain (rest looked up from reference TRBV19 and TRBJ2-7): DGGITQSPKYLFRKEGQNVTLSCEQNLNHDAMYWYRQDPGQGLRLIYYSQIVNDFQKGDIAEGYSVSREKKESFPLTVTSAQKNPTAFYLCASSPGLTKTYEQYFGPGTRLTVT.

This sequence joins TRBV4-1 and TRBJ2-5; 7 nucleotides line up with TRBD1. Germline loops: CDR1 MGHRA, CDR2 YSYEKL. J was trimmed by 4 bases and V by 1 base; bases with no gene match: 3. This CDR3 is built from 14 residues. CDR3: CASSQVGTVETQYF. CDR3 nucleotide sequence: TGCGCCAGCAGCCAAGTAGGGACAGTAGAGACCCAGTACTTC.

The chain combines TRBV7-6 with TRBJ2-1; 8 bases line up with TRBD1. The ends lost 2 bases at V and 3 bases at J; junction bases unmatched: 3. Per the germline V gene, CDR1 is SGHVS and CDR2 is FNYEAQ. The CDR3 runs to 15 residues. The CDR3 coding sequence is TGTGCCAGCAGCTTAACGACAGGGGTCTACAATGAGCAGTTCTTC. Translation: CASSLTTGVYNEQFF.

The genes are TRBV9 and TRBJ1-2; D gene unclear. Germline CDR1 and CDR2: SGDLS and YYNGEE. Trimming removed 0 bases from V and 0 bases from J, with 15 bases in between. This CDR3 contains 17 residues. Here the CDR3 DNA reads TGTGCCAGCAGCGTAGGGACTATCCCGGGCACTAACTATGGCTACACCTTC. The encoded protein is CASSVGTIPGTNYGYTF.

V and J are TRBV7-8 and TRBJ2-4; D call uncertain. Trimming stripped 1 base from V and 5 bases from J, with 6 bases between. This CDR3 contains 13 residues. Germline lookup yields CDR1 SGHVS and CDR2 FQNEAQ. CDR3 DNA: TGTGCCAGCAGCTTAGACTATGAAAACATTCAGTACTTC. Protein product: CASSLDYENIQYF.

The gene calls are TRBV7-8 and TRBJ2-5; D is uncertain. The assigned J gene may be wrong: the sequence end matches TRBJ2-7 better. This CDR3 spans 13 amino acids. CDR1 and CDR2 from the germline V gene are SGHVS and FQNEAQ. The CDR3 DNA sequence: TGTGCCAGCAGCTTAGCACGAGGCTACGAGCAGTACTTC. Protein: CASSLARGYEQYF.

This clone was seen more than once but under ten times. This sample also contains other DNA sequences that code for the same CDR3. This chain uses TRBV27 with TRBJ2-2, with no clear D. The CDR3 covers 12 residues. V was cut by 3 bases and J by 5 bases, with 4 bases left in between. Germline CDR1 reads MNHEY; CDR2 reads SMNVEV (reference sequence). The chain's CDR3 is CASSFRTGELFF. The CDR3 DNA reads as TGTGCCAGCAGTTTCCGGACCGGGGAGCTGTTTTTT.

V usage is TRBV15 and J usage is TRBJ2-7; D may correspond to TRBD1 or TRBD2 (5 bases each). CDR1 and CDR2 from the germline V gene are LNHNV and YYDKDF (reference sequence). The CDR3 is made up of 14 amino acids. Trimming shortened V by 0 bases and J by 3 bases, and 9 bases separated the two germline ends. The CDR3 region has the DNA TGTGCCACCAGCAGAGACAGGGAGTACTACGAGCAGTACTTC. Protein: CATSRDREYYEQYF.

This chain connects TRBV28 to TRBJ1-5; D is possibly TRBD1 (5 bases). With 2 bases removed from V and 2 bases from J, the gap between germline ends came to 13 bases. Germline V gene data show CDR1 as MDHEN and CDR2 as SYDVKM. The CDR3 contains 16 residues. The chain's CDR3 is CASSLGWGGGNQPQHF. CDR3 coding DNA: TGTGCCAGCAGTTTAGGTTGGGGCGGGGGCAATCAGCCCCAGCATTTT. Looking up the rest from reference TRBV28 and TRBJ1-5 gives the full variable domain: DVKVTQSSRYLVKRTGEKVFLECVQDMDHENMFWYRQDPGLGLRLIYFSYDVKMKEKGDIPEGYSVSREKKERFSLILESASTNQTSMYLCASSLGWGGGNQPQHFGDGTRLSIL.

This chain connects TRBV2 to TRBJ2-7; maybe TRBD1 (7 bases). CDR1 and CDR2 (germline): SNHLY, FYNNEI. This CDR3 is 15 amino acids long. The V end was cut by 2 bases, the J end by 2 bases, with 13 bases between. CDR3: CASSETPGGTYEQYF. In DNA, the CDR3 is TGTGCCAGCAGTGAAACTCCAGGGGGGACCTACGAGCAGTACTTC.

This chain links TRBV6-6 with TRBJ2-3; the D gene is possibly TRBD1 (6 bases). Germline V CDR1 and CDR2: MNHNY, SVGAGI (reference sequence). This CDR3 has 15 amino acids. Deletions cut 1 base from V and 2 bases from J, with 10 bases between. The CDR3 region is CASSYWQGSTDTQYF. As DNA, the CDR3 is TGTGCCAGCAGTTACTGGCAGGGGTCCACAGATACGCAGTATTTT.